The TCR beta chain under discussion was sequenced for a study of spatial heterogeneity in lung cancer (dated by TCRdb to the late 2010s). Study-wide context: The donors were 65 to 85 patients from the lung TRACERx cohort who had early-stage, untreated non-small cell lung cancer. The study quantitatively compared TCR alpha and beta repertoires across multiple tumor regions, matched nontumor lung and blood in non-small cell lung cancer. Both alpha and beta chains were TCR-sequenced in samples taken at surgery, namely 220 tumor regions, approximately 66 matched nontumor lung samples and approximately 58 PBMC samples. In the raw uncorrected reads, each unique combination of TCR and UMI appeared on average more than ten times. The study linked features of the TCR repertoire to counts of nonsynonymous mutations, which were determined by whole-exome sequencing of tumor tissue. Beta-chain transcripts were consistently detected in greater numbers than alpha-chain transcripts, which likely reflects a higher abundance of beta-chain transcripts. Follow-up PBMC samples were sequenced whenever available, with the median time to follow-up being 2 to 3 years after resection.

Libraries were constructed by 5' RACE. These reads were obtained on a NextSeq 500. The TCR library protocol attached a unique molecular identifier to each TCR cDNA molecule to allow correction of PCR and sequencing errors. In the original analysis: Decombinator tools were used for TCR identification, UMI-based error correction and CDR3 extraction. Expanded TCRs were defined as those above a frequency of 2 per 1,000, corresponding to the top 1% of the tumor frequency distribution. Renyi diversity was calculated using the R vegan package after each repertoire was subsampled 100 times to 5,000 TCRs. CDR3 similarity networks were built from amino acid triplet string-kernel similarity, connecting CDR3s with pairwise similarity above 0.82. The public reads were run again by TCRdb, first through fastp at Q25 and then through MiXCR, and only productive beta chains were kept. Each entry is one CDR3 protein sequence, shown with its most common DNA and genes. The V and J calls were determined by TCRdb, not by the authors. The table for this sample lists some 120,000 distinct CDR3 sequences; 12% of them were counted only once. The ten top clones hold 16% of the sample.

This clonotype has a handful of counts. Its antigen specificity is not known. Per-base qualities were not stored, and no clone one base away is much larger. From the cysteine up to the phenylalanine, the CDR3 has a length of 14 residues. Only the CDR3 part of the read is kept: 42 bases, read in frame from the first base. CDR1 and CDR2, looked up from the germline V gene, are SGHRS and YFSETQ. The junction carries 8 bases between V and J, which are trimmed by 0 bases and 4 bases respectively. Broader findings and caveats from the paper: Additional single-cell paired TCR alpha and beta sequencing was considered necessary to confirm, at a functional level, the hypothesis that regional TCRs recognize regional mutations. Comparisons of baseline and follow-up blood repertoires included only around 13 patients. Ubiquitous expanded tumor TCRs showed up in blood more often at tumor resection than at routine follow-up.

The meaning of the sample's time point label: blood at routine non-recurrence follow-up after resection. TCR sequencing used whole RNA extracted from tumor and nontumor lung tissue, or from cryopreserved PBMC samples, without cell sorting. Patients were selected for TCR sequencing only if sufficient RNA was available from at least two tumor regions. The rearranged segments are TRBV5-1 and TRBJ1-3; the D gene cannot be resolved reliably. The source material was PBMCs, sampled at follow-up. The receptor's source is a male donor with early-stage non-small cell lung cancer. The DNA sequence follows: TGCGCCAGCAGCTTGGCGGGCTTCGGAAACACCATATATTTT. The encoded protein is CASSLAGFGNTIYF.